Below are 17 T cell receptor beta chains sequenced from a single sample in a study of PD-1 blockade in classical Hodgkin lymphoma. TCRdb keeps only in-frame clones here, not all; method: immunoSEQ multiplex PCR. The sample consists of 15,000 to 20,000 clones, around 79% of them appearing once. Relapses following autologous stem cell transplantation were seen in all patients, with brentuximab vedotin exposure varying. The sample in question was peripheral blood mononuclear cells (PBMCs), obtained before the second cycle of nivolumab. These receptors were collected from a human donor with classical Hodgkin lymphoma.

The gene calls are TRBV2 and TRBJ2-3; the D gene is possibly TRBD2 (6 bases). The CDR3 runs 16 residues. Germline V gene data show CDR1 as SNHLY and CDR2 as FYNNEI. The V end was cut by 4 bases, the J end by 6 bases, with 20 bases between. CDR3 residues: CASSGDSGAGTDTQYF. CDR3 nucleotide sequence: TGTGCCAGCAGTGGGGATTCGGGAGCCGGGACGGATACGCAGTATTTT.

The V call is TRBV4-1, the J call TRBJ2-6; 13 bases align to TRBD2. The CDR3 is 18 residues long. Germline CDR1 is MGHRA and CDR2 is YSYEKL. Losses at the gene ends were 3 bases for V and 1 base for J; bases not matched to a gene: 3. The CDR3 is CASSHSLAGGSGANVLTF. DNA for the CDR3: TGCGCCAGCAGCCACTCACTAGCGGGAGGGTCTGGGGCCAACGTCCTGACTTTC.

In DNA, the CDR3 is TGTGCCATCAGTAACAGGGGTCACAATGAGCAGTTCTTC. Residues: CAISNRGHNEQFF. The rearrangement links TRBV10-3 to TRBJ2-1, with 7 nucleotides matching TRBD1. Per germline, CDR1 ENHRY and CDR2 SYGVKD. This CDR3 has 13 residues. The V segment lost 5 bases and the J segment 5 bases; nucleotides outside the gene matches: 3.

V and J are TRBV18 and TRBJ1-3; no definite D call. The V end was cut by 3 bases, the J end by 0 bases, with 12 bases between. Germline V lookup: CDR1 KGHSH, CDR2 LQKENI. The CDR3 has 16 amino acids. The CDR3 is CASSPGRSRSGNTIYF. The CDR3 nucleotides are TGTGCCAGCTCACCGGGCAGGTCCCGCTCTGGAAACACCATATATTTT.

V and J are TRBV15 and TRBJ1-1; a weak D match, TRBD1 (6 bases). This CDR3 comprises 14 residues. Germline V gene data show CDR1 as LNHNV and CDR2 as YYDKDF (reference sequence). The V end was cut by 7 bases, the J end by 4 bases, with 16 bases between. CDR3 sequence reads: CATTLGQGLTEAFF. The CDR3 DNA sequence: TGTGCCACCACTCTAGGGCAGGGGCTCACTGAAGCTTTCTTT.

In this sample, this clone is medium-sized (0.01 to 0.1%). The chain couples TRBV6-6 to TRBJ1-1, with D perhaps TRBD1 (5 bases). Looked up from germline, CDR1 is MNHNY and CDR2 is SVGAGI (reference sequence). This CDR3 has 14 residues. V was cut by 6 bases and J by 1 base, with 12 bases left in between. The CDR3 nucleotides read TGTGCCAGCAGCCACCGGGGGAGGAACACTGAAGCTTTCTTT. Translating it yields CASSHRGRNTEAFF.

DNA of the CDR3: TGTGCCAGCGGCGAGGTCCGGGTCCCCTACGAGCAGTACTTC. Amino acids: CASGEVRVPYEQYF. This chain joins TRBV6-5 and TRBJ2-7; no definite D call. The CDR3 has 14 residues. Trimming took 8 bases from V and 2 from J, leaving 16 bases between them. Germline CDR1 reads MNHEY; CDR2 reads SVGAGI.

The chain has TRBV7-9 and TRBJ2-7; D may be TRBD2 (6 bases). Trimming stripped 5 bases from V and 4 bases from J, with 15 bases between. Germline values: CDR1 SEHNR, CDR2 FQNEAQ (reference sequence). There are 14 residues in the CDR3. The CDR3 coding sequence is TGTGCCAGCAGCCCGGTGAATAGCGGATACGAGCAGTACTTC. It specifies CASSPVNSGYEQYF.

This rearrangement joins TRBV4-1 to TRBJ2-7; D perhaps matches TRBD2 (5 bases). In germline, CDR1 is MGHRA, CDR2 YSYEKL. With 0 bases removed from V and 6 bases from J, the gap between germline ends came to 15 bases. This CDR3 is 15 amino acids long. CDR3 sequence reads: CASSQEELPLAEQYF. The DNA for the CDR3 is TGCGCCAGCAGCCAAGAAGAGCTACCCCTAGCCGAGCAGTACTTC.

This clone was recorded a few times. The chain carries TRBV19 and TRBJ2-1; TRBD2 agrees at 11 bases. Unmatched junction bases numbered 9, after V lost 4 bases and J lost 10 bases. Per germline, CDR1 LNHDA and CDR2 SQIVND (reference sequence). There are 15 residues in the CDR3. In DNA, the CDR3 is TGTGCCAGTAGTACCGGGACTAGCGGAGCCTGGGAGCAGTTCTTC. Protein product: CASSTGTSGAWEQFF.

This chain joins TRBV5-4 and TRBJ2-7, with D possibly matching TRBD1 (5 bases). CDR3 length: 14 residues. CDR1 is SGHNT and CDR2 is YYREEE in the germline V gene (reference sequence). Trimming pared 1 base from V and 3 bases from J, leaving 11 bases between. Here the CDR3 reads CASSLRGRDYEQYF. The CDR3 nucleotides read TGTGCCAGCAGCTTGAGGGGTCGTGACTACGAGCAGTACTTC.

This clone has more than one count but fewer than ten. This rearrangement joins TRBV4-3 to TRBJ1-1, with D unclear. The V end was cut by 4 bases, the J end by 4 bases, with 13 bases between. The length of the CDR3 is 14 residues. The germline V gene encodes CDR1 LGHNA and CDR2 YSLEER. The CDR3 DNA is TGCGCCAGCAGCCGTGGGGAGTACAGCACTGAAGCTTTCTTT. Its translation is CASSRGEYSTEAFF.

V gene TRBV6-1 combines with J gene TRBJ1-3; 8 bases are shared with TRBD1. CDR3 length: 15 residues. The V gene end was trimmed by 1 base and the J gene end by 3 bases; junction bases not matched to a gene: 2. In germline, CDR1 is MNHNS, CDR2 SASEGT. The chain's CDR3 is CASSEDRGVGNTIYF. The CDR3 nucleotides are TGTGCCAGCAGTGAAGACAGGGGGGTTGGAAACACCATATATTTT.

The chain links TRBV7-2 to TRBJ1-2; TRBD1 is a possible D gene (5 bases). CDR1 and CDR2 from the germline V gene are SGHTA and FQGNSA. V was clipped by 1 base and J by 8 bases, with 14 bases between them. The CDR3 sequence is 14 residues long. The DNA for the CDR3 is TGTGCCAGCAGCTTAGAAGGTCAGGGCGGCGGCTACACCTTC. Protein: CASSLEGQGGGYTF. Filled out from reference TRBV7-2 and TRBJ1-2, the complete variable domain reads GAGVSQSPSNKVTEKGKDVELRCDPISGHTALYWYRQSLGQGLEFLIYFQGNSAPDKSGLPSDRFSAERTGGSVSTLTIQRTQQEDSAVYLCASSLEGQGGGYTFGSGTRLTVV.

This chain links TRBV7-2 with TRBJ2-3; D is undetermined. V was clipped by 0 bases and J by 4 bases, with 14 bases between them. Germline V gene sequence: CDR1 SGHTA, CDR2 FQGNSA. The CDR3 has 16 amino acids. DNA for the CDR3: TGTGCCAGCAGCTTAGCACGGAGCCTAGTCCCAGATACGCAGTATTTT. Translation gives CASSLARSLVPDTQYF.

Only one count was recorded for this clone. V is TRBV2 and J is TRBJ2-5; D remains unclear. The DNA end lines up better with TRBJ2-7; the J call may be wrong. Looked up from germline, CDR1 is SNHLY and CDR2 is FYNNEI. The CDR3 is 14 residues long. This CDR3 reads CASSGLTGGDEQYF. The CDR3 nucleotides read TGTGCCAGCAGTGGGCTAACGGGCGGCGACGAGCAGTACTTC.

This clone has a handful of counts. V is TRBV18 and J is TRBJ2-7; TRBD2 is a possible D gene (6 bases). The CDR3 is 15 amino acids. V lost 2 bases, J lost 1 base, and 12 bases lay in between. Germline assignment: CDR1 KGHSH and CDR2 LQKENI. CDR3 in DNA: TGTGCCAGCTCACCATCGCGGGGCCGATCCTACGAGCAGTACTTC. Its translation: CASSPSRGRSYEQYF.